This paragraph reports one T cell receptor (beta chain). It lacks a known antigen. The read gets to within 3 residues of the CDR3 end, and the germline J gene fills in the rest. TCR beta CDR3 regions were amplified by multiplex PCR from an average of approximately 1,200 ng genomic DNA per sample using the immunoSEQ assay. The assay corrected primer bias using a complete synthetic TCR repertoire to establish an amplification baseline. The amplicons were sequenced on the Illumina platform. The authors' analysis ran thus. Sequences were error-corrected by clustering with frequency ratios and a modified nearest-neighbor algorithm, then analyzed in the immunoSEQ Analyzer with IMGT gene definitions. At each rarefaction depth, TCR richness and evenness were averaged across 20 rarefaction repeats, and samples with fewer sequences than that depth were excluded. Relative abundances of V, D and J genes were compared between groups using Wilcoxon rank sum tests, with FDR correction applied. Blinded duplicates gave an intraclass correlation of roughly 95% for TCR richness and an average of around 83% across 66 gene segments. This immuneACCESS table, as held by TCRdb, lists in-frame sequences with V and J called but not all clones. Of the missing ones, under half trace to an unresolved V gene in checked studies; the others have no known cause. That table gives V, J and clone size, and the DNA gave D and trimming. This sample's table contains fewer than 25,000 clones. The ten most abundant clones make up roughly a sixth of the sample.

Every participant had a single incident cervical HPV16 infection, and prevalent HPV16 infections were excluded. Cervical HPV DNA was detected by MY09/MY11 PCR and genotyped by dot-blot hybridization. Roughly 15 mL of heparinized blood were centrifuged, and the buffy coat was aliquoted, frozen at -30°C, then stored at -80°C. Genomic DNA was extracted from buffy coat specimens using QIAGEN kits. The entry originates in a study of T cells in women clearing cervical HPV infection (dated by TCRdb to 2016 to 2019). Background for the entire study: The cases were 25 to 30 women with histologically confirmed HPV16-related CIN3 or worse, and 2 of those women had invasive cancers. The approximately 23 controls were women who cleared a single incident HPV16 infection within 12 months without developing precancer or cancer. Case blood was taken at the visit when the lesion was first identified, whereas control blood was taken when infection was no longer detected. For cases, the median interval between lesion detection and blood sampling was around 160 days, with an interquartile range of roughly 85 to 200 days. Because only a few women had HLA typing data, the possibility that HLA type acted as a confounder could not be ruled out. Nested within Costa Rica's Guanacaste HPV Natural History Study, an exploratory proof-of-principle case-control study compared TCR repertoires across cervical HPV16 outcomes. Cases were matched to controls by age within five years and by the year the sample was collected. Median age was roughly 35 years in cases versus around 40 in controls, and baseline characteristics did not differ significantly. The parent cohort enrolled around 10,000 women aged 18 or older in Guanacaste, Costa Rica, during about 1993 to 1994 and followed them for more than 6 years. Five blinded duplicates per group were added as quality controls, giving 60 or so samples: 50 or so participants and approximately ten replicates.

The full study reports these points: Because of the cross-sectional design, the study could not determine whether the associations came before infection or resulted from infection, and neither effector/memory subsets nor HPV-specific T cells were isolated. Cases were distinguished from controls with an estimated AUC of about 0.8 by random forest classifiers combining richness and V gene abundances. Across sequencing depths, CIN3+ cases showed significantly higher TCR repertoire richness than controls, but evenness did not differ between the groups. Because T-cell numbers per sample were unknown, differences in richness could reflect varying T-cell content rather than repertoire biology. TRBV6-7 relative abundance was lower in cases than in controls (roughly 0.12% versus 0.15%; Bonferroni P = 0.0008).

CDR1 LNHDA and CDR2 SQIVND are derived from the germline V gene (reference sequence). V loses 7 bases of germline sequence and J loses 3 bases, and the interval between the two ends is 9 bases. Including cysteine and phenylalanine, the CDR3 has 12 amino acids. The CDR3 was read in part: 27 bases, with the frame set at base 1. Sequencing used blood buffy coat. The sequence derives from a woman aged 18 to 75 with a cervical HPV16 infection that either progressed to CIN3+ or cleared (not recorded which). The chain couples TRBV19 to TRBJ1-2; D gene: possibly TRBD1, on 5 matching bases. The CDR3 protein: CASTQGDYGYTF. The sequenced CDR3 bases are TGTGCCAGTACCCAGGGCGACTATGGC.